This paragraph covers one T cell receptor (beta chain) sequence. This entry is derived from a study of blood T cell repertoires in COVID-19. Germline V gene data show CDR1 as SGHNT and CDR2 as YYREEE (reference sequence). The germline V and J ends were trimmed by 4 bases and 1 base, with 23 bases remaining between them. There are 18 residues in the CDR3. The data were produced by immunoSEQ multiplex PCR, yet TCRdb's version contains in-frame clones alone and is incomplete. The sample holds fewer than 250,000 clones, about 84% seen once. Sequenced input: PBMCs or T cells enriched from blood (not recorded which). This TCR derives from a woman aged 40-49 years with acute COVID-19. The V and J genes are TRBV5-4 and TRBJ2-5, with D tentatively TRBD2 (6 bases). In DNA form, the CDR3 reads TGTGCCAGCAGCCCCCGTCCGCTGGAGGGACTGTCCCAAGAGACCCAGTACTTC. This sequence encodes CASSPRPLEGLSQETQYF. Full variable domain (remainder filled in from reference TRBV5-4 and TRBJ2-5): ETGVTQSPTHLIKTRGQQVTLRCSSQSGHNTVSWYQQALGQGPQFIFQYYREEENGRGNFPPRFSGLQFPNYSSELNVNALELDDSALYLCASSPRPLEGLSQETQYFGPGTRLLVL.